A single T cell receptor (beta chain) is shown here with its context. Its antigen is not identified. CDR3 length: 12 amino acids. Germline V gene data show CDR1 as SNHLY and CDR2 as FYNNEI. Trimming removed 5 bases at V and 2 bases at J, with 6 bases between. The data derive from a study of cytomegalovirus exposure and HLA in healthy donors. Findings of the study overall: Researchers counted 180 or so TCR beta chains as cytomegalovirus-associated. Productive status was seen about 87% or about 30% of the time for most TCR beta V segments in an earlier analysis. A later look showed TCR association rates differing by HLA locus, highest for DRB1 and lowest for HLA-C. The Asian-associated ancestry cluster reportedly had fewer N-insertions than the roughly 670-donor mean in a later analysis.

PCR used 60 Vbeta primers and 13 Jbeta primers. The protocol was immunoSEQ multiplex PCR, while the TCRdb copy is restricted to in-frame clones and leaves out a portion. This sample's clone table lists approximately 80,000 clones. Sequencing was performed on PBMCs. The receptor comes from a woman aged 25 to 39 in good health and CMV-seronegative. The chain uses TRBV2 and TRBJ1-1, with D unresolved. The CDR3 DNA reads as TGTGCCAGCAGTCTCAGTAACACTGAAGCTTTCTTT. This encodes CASSLSNTEAFF.